The 27 T cell receptor beta chains below all came from one sample that was sequenced in a study of blood T cell repertoires in COVID-19. The method was immunoSEQ multiplex PCR; TCRdb's version includes in-frame clones alone and lacks a portion of them. The data show around 230,000 clones, with 75% to 90% seen just once and under 4% held by the top ten. The specimen was PBMCs or T cells enriched from blood (not recorded which). The receptors derive from a woman in her thirties or forties with acute COVID-19.

V gene TRBV29-1 combines with J gene TRBJ1-5; TRBD1 might be the D (6 bases). The V end lost 6 bases, the J end lost 1 base, and 13 bases lay between the germline ends. Germline lookup yields CDR1 SQVTM and CDR2 ANQGSEA. The CDR3 has 14 amino acids. Written as DNA, the CDR3 is TGCAGCGTGGGAACAGGGTTGAGCAATCAGCCCCAGCATTTT. This gives the protein CSVGTGLSNQPQHF.

V is TRBV29-1 and J is TRBJ2-1; TRBD2 matches at 7 bases. This CDR3 region has 12 residues. CDR1 and CDR2 (germline): SQVTM, ANQGSEA. Trimming removed 5 bases from V and 7 bases from J; junction bases left unmatched: 5. CDR3 loop: CSVRAGWNEQFF. In DNA, the CDR3 is TGCAGCGTTCGAGCGGGGTGGAATGAGCAGTTCTTC.

This clone has just one count. The genes are TRBV27 and TRBJ1-2; 9 bases map to TRBD1. The CDR3 runs 14 residues. Trimming at V came to 5 bases and at J to 4 bases, leaving 5 bases not matched to a gene. Per the germline V gene, CDR1 is MNHEY and CDR2 is SMNVEV (reference sequence). The CDR3 sequence is CASSPWDRAYGYTF. CDR3 in DNA: TGTGCCAGCAGTCCATGGGACAGGGCCTATGGCTACACCTTC.

The V and J genes are TRBV7-8 and TRBJ2-6; no clear D. The CDR3 contains 15 residues. V was pared by 2 bases and J by 3 bases, with 8 bases between. Germline V lookup: CDR1 SGHVS, CDR2 FQNEAQ. The CDR3 here is CASSLIFLGANVLTF. CDR3 nucleotide sequence: TGTGCCAGCAGCTTAATTTTCCTTGGGGCCAACGTCCTGACTTTC.

This chain connects TRBV2 to TRBJ1-2; maybe TRBD1 (6 bases). Trimming shortened V by 8 bases and J by 3 bases, and 16 bases separated the two germline ends. There are 14 residues in the CDR3. The germline gives CDR1 SNHLY, CDR2 FYNNEI. As DNA, the CDR3 is TGTGCCAGCGGACCTAGGGGGTCCGACTATGGCTACACCTTC. Protein sequence: CASGPRGSDYGYTF.

The chain links TRBV9 to TRBJ1-6; possible D gene TRBD1, 6 bases. CDR1 is SGDLS, CDR2 YYNGEE, per germline. The CDR3 consists of 14 residues. V lost 7 bases and J 7 bases, leaving 15 bases between the germline ends. CDR3: CASDAGVRNSPLHF. CDR3 DNA sequence: TGTGCCAGCGATGCAGGGGTACGGAATTCACCCCTCCACTTT.

This clone was observed once. The chain recombines TRBV19 with TRBJ2-3, with 12 nucleotides matching TRBD2. V was pared by 5 bases and J by 4 bases, with 4 bases of the junction left unmatched. In germline, CDR1 is LNHDA, CDR2 SQIVND (reference sequence). The CDR3 runs to 15 residues. The CDR3 is CASSWTSGASDTQYF. In DNA form, the CDR3 reads TGTGCCAGTAGTTGGACTAGCGGGGCCTCAGATACGCAGTATTTT.

This sequence joins TRBV25-1 and TRBJ1-2; D gene uncertain. The CDR3 extends over 17 amino acids. CDR1 and CDR2 (germline): MGHDK, SYGVNS. V was cut by 3 bases and J by 4 bases, with 21 bases left in between. CDR3 coding DNA: TGTGCCAGCAGTGAGTCCCCCCGGGAGGCCGGCCTCTATGGCTACACCTTC. Protein product: CASSESPREAGLYGYTF.

This chain joins TRBV14 and TRBJ1-3, with a tentative D call TRBD1 (5 bases). The V gene lost 4 bases and the J gene lost 0 bases, with 7 bases spanning the gap. The CDR3 totals 14 residues. Germline CDR1 and CDR2: SGHDN and FVKESK. The CDR3 nucleotides read TGTGCCAGCAGCCGTGACAGCTCTGGAAACACCATATATTTT. Translating it yields CASSRDSSGNTIYF.

This clone was seen only a few times. V gene TRBV7-9 combines with J gene TRBJ1-3, with 12 bases lining up with TRBD1. The length of the CDR3 is 16 residues. From germline, CDR1 is SEHNR and CDR2 FQNEAQ (reference sequence). V gave up 8 bases and J gave up 4 bases; unmatched junction bases: 9. The CDR3 reads CASRAGDRGLGNTIYF. CDR3 coding DNA: TGTGCCAGCCGAGCTGGGGACAGGGGGCTCGGAAACACCATATATTTT.

The CDR3 protein is CASSLGAGDYGYTF. The CDR3 DNA reads as TGTGCCAGCAGCTTAGGTGCAGGGGACTATGGCTACACCTTC. This chain links TRBV11-2 with TRBJ1-2; tentatively, D is TRBD1 (6 bases). Germline V gene lookup returns CDR1 SGHAT and CDR2 FQNNGV. The germline V and J ends were trimmed by 1 base and 3 bases, with 9 bases remaining between them. The CDR3 contains 14 residues.

The gene calls are TRBV29-1 and TRBJ2-5; maybe TRBD1 (7 bases). The CDR3 extends over 13 amino acids. Per the germline V gene, CDR1 is SQVTM and CDR2 is ANQGSEA. Trimming shortened V by 7 bases and J by 5 bases, and 17 bases separated the two germline ends. The CDR3 nucleotides read TGCAGCGCTCTTCCGACAGGGAGGGAGACCCAGTACTTC. This sequence encodes CSALPTGRETQYF.

This chain joins TRBV7-9 and TRBJ2-2; D is uncertain. V lost 5 bases and J 0 bases, leaving 7 bases between the germline ends. Germline V gene data show CDR1 as SEHNR and CDR2 as FQNEAQ (reference sequence). The CDR3 runs to 14 residues. CDR3 loop: CASSPSTNTGELFF. CDR3 sequence (DNA): TGTGCCAGCAGCCCGTCTACGAACACCGGGGAGCTGTTTTTT. The entire variable domain, with the rest obtained from reference TRBV7-9 and TRBJ2-2, is as follows: DTGVSQNPRHKITKRGQNVTFRCDPISEHNRLYWYRQTLGQGPEFLTYFQNEAQLEKSRLLSDRFSAERPKGSFSTLEIQRTEQGDSAMYLCASSPSTNTGELFFGEGSRLTVL.

The chain carries TRBV13 and TRBJ2-1, with D perhaps TRBD1 (6 bases). CDR3 length: 13 residues. Trimming removed 5 bases from V and 5 bases from J, with 10 bases in between. Looked up from germline, CDR1 is PRHDT and CDR2 is FYEKMQ (reference sequence). The CDR3, as DNA: TGTGCCAGCAGCATCGGGACAAACAATGAGCAGTTCTTC. It specifies CASSIGTNNEQFF. The complete variable domain, with remaining parts taken from reference TRBV13 and TRBJ2-1, reads AAGVIQSPRHLIKEKRETATLKCYPIPRHDTVYWYQQGPGQDPQFLISFYEKMQSDKGSIPDRFSAQQFSDYHSELNMSSLELGDSALYFCASSIGTNNEQFFGPGTRLTVL.

This clone is a singleton in its sample. V is TRBV6-2 or TRBV6-3 and J is TRBJ2-7, with D unresolved. Germline V lookup: CDR1 MNHEY, CDR2 SVGEGT. The CDR3 runs 12 residues. V was shortened by 2 bases and J by 4 bases, with 6 bases between the two germline ends. The CDR3 spells CASSYPRYEQYF. The CDR3 nucleotides are TGTGCCAGCAGTTACCCGAGGTACGAGCAGTACTTC.

The CDR3 DNA reads TGTGCCAGCAAAGAGGGCTCGGTGGGTAACACTGAAGCTTTCTTT. As protein: CASKEGSVGNTEAFF. The J gene is TRBJ1-1, the V gene TRBV2; D is unclear. CDR1 is SNHLY, CDR2 FYNNEI, per germline. Trimming took off 7 bases at V and 2 bases at J, with 17 bases between the two ends. CDR3 size: 15 residues. The whole variable domain, remainder taken from reference TRBV2 and TRBJ1-1, is EPEVTQTPSHQVTQMGQEVILRCVPISNHLYFYWYRQILGQKVEFLVSFYNNEISEKSEIFDDQFSVERPDGSNFTLKIRSTKLEDSAMYFCASKEGSVGNTEAFFGQGTRLTVV.

The J gene is TRBJ2-2, the V gene TRBV18; 7 nucleotides match TRBD1. The CDR3 sequence is 17 residues long. Germline trimming cut 0 bases from V and 2 bases from J; bases unmatched to any gene: 6. Per germline, CDR1 KGHSH and CDR2 LQKENI. The CDR3 loop is CASSPPGTALNTGELFF. The CDR3 coding sequence is TGTGCCAGCTCACCACCGGGGACAGCGTTAAACACCGGGGAGCTGTTTTTT.

The V and J genes are TRBV11-2 and TRBJ1-6, with D possibly matching TRBD1 (5 bases). V lost 3 bases to trimming and J lost 6 bases, with 21 bases between them. The CDR3 consists of 18 residues. CDR1 is SGHAT, CDR2 FQNNGV, per germline. CDR3 coding DNA: TGTGCCAGCAGCTTCGGAAGAGCCCTTAATGGGGCTAATTCACCCCTCCACTTT. It yields the protein CASSFGRALNGANSPLHF.

This clone was seen only once. This chain uses TRBV29-1 with TRBJ1-3; D ambiguous. Germline CDR1 and CDR2: SQVTM and ANQGSEA. CDR3 length equals 15 residues. V gave up 2 bases and J gave up 0 bases, with 11 bases separating them. For the CDR3, the DNA is TGCAGCGTTGAAATGAACAGCTTCTCTGGAAACACCATATATTTT. This sequence encodes CSVEMNSFSGNTIYF.

This clone was observed a single time. The chain is built from TRBV7-8 and TRBJ2-3, with D possibly matching TRBD2 (5 bases). V was shortened by 5 bases and J by 6 bases, with 15 bases between the two germline ends. Looked up from germline, CDR1 is SGHVS and CDR2 is FQNEAQ. The CDR3 loop spans 14 amino acids. CDR3 amino acids: CASSPTEAADTQYF. The CDR3 DNA is TGTGCCAGCAGCCCCACGGAGGCGGCCGATACGCAGTATTTT. The complete variable domain, with remaining parts taken from reference TRBV7-8 and TRBJ2-3, reads GAGVSQSPRYKVAKRGQDVALRCDPISGHVSLFWYQQALGQGPEFLTYFQNEAQLDKSGLPSDRFFAERPEGSVSTLKIQRTQQEDSAVYLCASSPTEAADTQYFGPGTRLTVL.

The chain joins TRBV15 to TRBJ2-3; no firm D call. V shed 3 bases and J shed 1 base, with 8 bases lying between them. In germline, CDR1 is LNHNV, CDR2 YYDKDF (reference sequence). This CDR3 has 14 residues. The CDR3 DNA sequence: TGTGCCACCAGCAGCTCCCGGGGCACAGATACGCAGTATTTT. The encoded protein is CATSSSRGTDTQYF.

CDR3 sequence reads: CASSLDQGRSYTF. CDR3 in DNA: TGTGCCAGCAGCTTAGATCAGGGGCGCTCCTACACCTTC. This sequence joins TRBV11-2 and TRBJ1-2; D may be TRBD1 (6 bases). Per germline, CDR1 SGHAT and CDR2 FQNNGV. The CDR3 has 13 residues. V dropped 0 bases and J dropped 10 bases, with 12 bases sitting between them. The full variable domain, in which reference TRBV11-2 and TRBJ1-2 provide the parts outside the CDR3, is EAGVAQSPRYKIIEKRQSVAFWCNPISGHATLYWYQQILGQGPKLLIQFQNNGVVDDSQLPKDRFSAERLKGVDSTLKIQPAKLEDSAVYLCASSLDQGRSYTFGSGTRLTVV.

V usage is TRBV13 and J usage is TRBJ1-2; TRBD1 matches at 10 bases. The length of the CDR3 is 14 residues. Trimming cost V 4 bases and J 7 bases; bases outside gene matches: 6. The V gene's germline CDR1 is PRHDT and CDR2 FYEKMQ (reference sequence). DNA for the CDR3: TGTGCCAGCAGCTACGACAGGGGGCGAAGTGGCTACACCTTC. Amino acid sequence: CASSYDRGRSGYTF.

CDR3 in DNA: TGTGCCAGCAGCTACACAGGGCTGGAGACCCAGTACTTC. This sequence encodes CASSYTGLETQYF. The chain carries TRBV7-6 and TRBJ2-5, with a possible D match to TRBD1 (6 bases). The CDR3 extends over 13 amino acids. V shed 4 bases and J shed 5 bases, with 11 bases lying between them. Germline assignment: CDR1 SGHVS and CDR2 FNYEAQ.

This rearrangement joins TRBV6-6 to TRBJ1-5, with a possible D match to TRBD1 (5 bases). V was clipped by 5 bases and J by 6 bases, with 17 bases between them. CDR1 and CDR2 (germline): MNHNY, SVGAGI (reference sequence). This CDR3 comprises 15 residues. The CDR3: CASSPPPGRTQPQHF. Written as DNA, the CDR3 is TGTGCCAGCAGTCCCCCCCCAGGGAGGACTCAGCCCCAGCATTTT.

The rearrangement uses TRBV6-5 and TRBJ1-2; 7 bases match TRBD1. CDR1 MNHEY and CDR2 SVGAGI come from the germline V gene. The ends lost 2 bases at V and 3 bases at J; junction bases unmatched: 6. This CDR3 region has 15 residues. CDR3 sequence reads: CASSYGQVYDYGYTF. The CDR3 nucleotides read TGTGCCAGCAGTTACGGACAGGTTTACGACTATGGCTACACCTTC.

CDR3 region: CASSTTGGKGTPLHF. The CDR3 region has the DNA TGTGCCAGTAGTACGACAGGGGGAAAAGGGACACCCCTCCACTTT. J is TRBJ1-6 and V is TRBV19, with TRBD1 matching 9 bases. Looked up from germline, CDR1 is LNHDA and CDR2 is SQIVND (reference sequence). J gave up 11 bases and V 4 bases, and 9 bases lay outside the gene matches. The CDR3 contains 15 residues.